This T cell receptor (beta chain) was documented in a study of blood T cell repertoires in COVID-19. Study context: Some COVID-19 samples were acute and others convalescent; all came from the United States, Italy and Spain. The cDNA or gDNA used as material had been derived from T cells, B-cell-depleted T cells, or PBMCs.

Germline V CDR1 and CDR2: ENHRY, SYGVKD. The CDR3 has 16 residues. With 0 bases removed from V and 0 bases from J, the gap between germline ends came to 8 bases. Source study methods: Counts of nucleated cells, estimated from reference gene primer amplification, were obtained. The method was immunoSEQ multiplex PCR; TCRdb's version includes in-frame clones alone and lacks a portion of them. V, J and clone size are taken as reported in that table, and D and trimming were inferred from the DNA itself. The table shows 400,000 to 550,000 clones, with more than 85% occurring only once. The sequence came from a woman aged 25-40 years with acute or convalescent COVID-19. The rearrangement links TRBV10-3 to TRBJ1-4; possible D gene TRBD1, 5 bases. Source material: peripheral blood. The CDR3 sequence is CAISESGPSTNEKLFF. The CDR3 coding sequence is TGTGCCATCAGTGAGTCGGGGCCGTCAACTAATGAAAAACTGTTTTTT.